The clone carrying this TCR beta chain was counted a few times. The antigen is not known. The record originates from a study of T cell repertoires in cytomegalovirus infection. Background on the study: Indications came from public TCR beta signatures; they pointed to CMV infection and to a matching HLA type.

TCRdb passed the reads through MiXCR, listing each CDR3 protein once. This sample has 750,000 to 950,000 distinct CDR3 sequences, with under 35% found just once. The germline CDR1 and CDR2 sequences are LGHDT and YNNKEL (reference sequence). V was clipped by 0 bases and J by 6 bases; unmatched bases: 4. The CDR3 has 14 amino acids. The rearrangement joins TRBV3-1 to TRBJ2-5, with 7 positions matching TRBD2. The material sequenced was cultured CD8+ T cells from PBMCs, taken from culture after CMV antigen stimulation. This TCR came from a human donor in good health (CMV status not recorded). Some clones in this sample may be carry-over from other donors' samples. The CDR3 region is CASSQDERGKTQYF. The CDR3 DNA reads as TGTGCCAGCAGCCAAGATGAGCGGGGCAAGACCCAGTACTTC.